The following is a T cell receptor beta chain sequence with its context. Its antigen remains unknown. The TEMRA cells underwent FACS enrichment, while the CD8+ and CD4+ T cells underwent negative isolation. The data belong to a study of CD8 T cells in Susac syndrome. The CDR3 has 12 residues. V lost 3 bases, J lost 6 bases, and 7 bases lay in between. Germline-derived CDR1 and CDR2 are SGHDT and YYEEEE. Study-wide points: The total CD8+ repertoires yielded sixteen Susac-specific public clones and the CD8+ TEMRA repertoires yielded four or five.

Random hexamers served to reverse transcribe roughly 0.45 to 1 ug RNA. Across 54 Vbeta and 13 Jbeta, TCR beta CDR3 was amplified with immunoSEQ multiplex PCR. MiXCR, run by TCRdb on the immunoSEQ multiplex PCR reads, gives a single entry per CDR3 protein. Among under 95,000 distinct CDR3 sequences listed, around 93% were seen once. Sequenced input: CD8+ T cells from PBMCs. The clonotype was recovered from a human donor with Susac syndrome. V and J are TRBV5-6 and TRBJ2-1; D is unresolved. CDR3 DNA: TGTGCCAGCAGCTATACTCCCAATGAGCAGTTCTTC. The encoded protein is CASSYTPNEQFF.